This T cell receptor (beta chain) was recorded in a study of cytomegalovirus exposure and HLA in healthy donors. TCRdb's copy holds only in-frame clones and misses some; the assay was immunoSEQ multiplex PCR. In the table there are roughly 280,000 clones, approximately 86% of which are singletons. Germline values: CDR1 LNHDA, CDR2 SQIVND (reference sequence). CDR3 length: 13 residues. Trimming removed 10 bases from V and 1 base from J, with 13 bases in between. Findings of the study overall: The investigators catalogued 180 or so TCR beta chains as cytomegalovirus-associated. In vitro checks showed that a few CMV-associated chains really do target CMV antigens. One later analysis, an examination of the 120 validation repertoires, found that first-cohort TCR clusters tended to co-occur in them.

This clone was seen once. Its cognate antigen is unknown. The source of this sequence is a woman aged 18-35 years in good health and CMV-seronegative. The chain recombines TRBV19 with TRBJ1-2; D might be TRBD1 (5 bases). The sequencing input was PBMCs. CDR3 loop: CATQGPYNYGYTF. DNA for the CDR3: TGTGCCACTCAGGGCCCCTATAACTATGGCTACACCTTC. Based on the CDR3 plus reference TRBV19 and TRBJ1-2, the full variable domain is DGGITQSPKYLFRKEGQNVTLSCEQNLNHDAMYWYRQDPGQGLRLIYYSQIVNDFQKGDIAEGYSVSREKKESFPLTVTSAQKNPTAFYLCATQGPYNYGYTFGSGTRLTVV.